These 31 T cell receptor beta chains share one sample of origin, sequenced in a study of beta chain features in type 1 diabetes. Study-level points and caveats: Moderately but significantly shorter TCRB CDR3s were found in Type 1 diabetes patients in all four CD4+ subsets.

What was sequenced were expressed TCRB transcripts, since all of the isolated RNA had been reverse transcribed. Only in-frame clones appear in the TCRdb table, and some are missing; sequencing was by immunoSEQ multiplex PCR. The sample lists about 230,000 clones; approximately 16% were seen once. Antigens of these TCRs are unknown. Sequenced material: naive CD4+ T cells from blood. These receptors were obtained from a man under 40 with type 1 diabetes.

This clone was seen a few times. CDR3 coding DNA: TGTGCCAGCAGCTTGGATCTAGCGGGGCACAATGAGCAGTTCTTC. This codes for CASSLDLAGHNEQFF. The V call is TRBV5-4, the J call TRBJ2-1; 9 nucleotides match TRBD2. The junction had 3 bases not matched to a gene; V was cut back by 0 bases and J by 5 bases. CDR1 and CDR2 from the germline V gene are SGHNT and YYREEE (reference sequence). The CDR3 sequence is 15 residues long.

This clone was seen only a few times. CDR3 sequence (DNA): TGTGCCAGCAGTGAAATTACCCCCGCCGGGGAGCTGTTTTTT. It codes for CASSEITPAGELFF. The chain couples TRBV2 to TRBJ2-2; D gene uncertain. Looked up from germline, CDR1 is SNHLY and CDR2 is FYNNEI. V lost 2 bases and J lost 6, with 10 bases in between. The CDR3 loop spans 14 amino acids.

In its sample, this clone was seen a few times. The J gene is TRBJ2-2, the V gene TRBV11-1; D is ambiguous. Germline lookup yields CDR1 SGHAT and CDR2 FQDESV (reference sequence). CDR3 length: 13 amino acids. V shed 5 bases and J shed 3 bases, with 7 bases lying between them. Here the CDR3 DNA reads TGTGCCAGCAGCCTCCGATACACCGGGGAGCTGTTTTTT. Protein: CASSLRYTGELFF. Drawing the rest from reference TRBV11-1 and TRBJ2-2, the complete variable domain is EAEVAQSPRYKITEKSQAVAFWCDPISGHATLYWYRQILGQGPELLVQFQDESVVDDSQLPKDRFSAERLKGVDSTLKIQPAELGDSAMYLCASSLRYTGELFFGEGSRLTVL.

J is TRBJ2-1 and V is TRBV5-1; 9 bases align to TRBD2. Germline lookup yields CDR1 SGHRS and CDR2 YFSETQ. This CDR3 comprises 15 residues. The V gene end was trimmed by 4 bases and the J gene end by 5 bases; junction bases not matched to a gene: 7. CDR3 nucleotide sequence: TGCGCCAGCAGCATATTAGCGGGAGCCAACAATGAGCAGTTCTTC. Amino acid sequence: CASSILAGANNEQFF. The entire variable domain, with the rest obtained from reference TRBV5-1 and TRBJ2-1, is as follows: KAGVTQTPRYLIKTRGQQVTLSCSPISGHRSVSWYQQTPGQGLQFLFEYFSETQRNKGNFPGRFSGRQFSNSRSEMNVSTLELGDSALYLCASSILAGANNEQFFGPGTRLTVL.

This chain connects TRBV30 to TRBJ1-1, with a weak D call TRBD1 (6 bases). The V end lost 2 bases, the J end lost 9 bases, and 13 bases lay between the germline ends. From germline, CDR1 is GTSNPN and CDR2 SVGIG (reference sequence). The CDR3 sequence is 12 residues long. The CDR3 protein is CAWSSSGQKAFF. CDR3 coding DNA: TGTGCCTGGAGTTCTTCCGGACAGAAAGCTTTCTTT. The full variable domain, completed using reference TRBV30 and TRBJ1-1, is SQTIHQWPATLVQPVGSPLSLECTVEGTSNPNLYWYRQAAGRGLQLLFYSVGIGQISSEVPQNLSASRPQDRQFILSSKKLLLSDSGFYLCAWSSSGQKAFFGQGTRLTVV.

This clone was observed a handful of times. The chain joins TRBV5-4 to TRBJ2-4; 13 bases are shared with TRBD2. The length of the CDR3 is 18 residues. J lost 3 bases, V lost 3 bases, and 9 bases had no gene match. The V gene's germline CDR1 is SGHNT and CDR2 YYREEE (reference sequence). CDR3 sequence: CASSSSLAGGPGKNIQYF. In DNA form, the CDR3 reads TGTGCCAGCAGCTCCTCACTAGCGGGAGGGCCAGGCAAAAACATTCAGTACTTC.

This clone was counted between two and nine times. CDR3 DNA: TGCGCCAGCAGCCCCGGGACAAACCAAGAGACCCAGTACTTC. As protein: CASSPGTNQETQYF. The chain recombines TRBV5-1 with TRBJ2-5, with D perhaps matching TRBD1 (6 bases). CDR1 and CDR2 from the germline V gene are SGHRS and YFSETQ. Trimming removed 4 bases from V and 0 bases from J, with 10 bases in between. CDR3 size: 14 residues.

This clone was picked up one time. The gene calls are TRBV6-5 and TRBJ2-7; D might be TRBD1 (6 bases). The CDR3 has 15 residues. With 0 bases removed from V and 3 bases from J, the gap between germline ends came to 12 bases. Germline loops: CDR1 MNHEY, CDR2 SVGAGI. The CDR3 sequence is CASSYSIGDNYEQYF. Written as DNA, the CDR3 is TGTGCCAGCAGTTACTCGATAGGGGACAACTACGAGCAGTACTTC.

The chain carries TRBV2 and TRBJ2-4; D unclear. This CDR3 comprises 14 residues. CDR1 and CDR2 (germline): SNHLY, FYNNEI. V gave up 3 bases and J gave up 3 bases, with 9 bases separating them. The CDR3 DNA is TGTGCCAGCAGTGATAGAGTTGTCAAAAACATTCAGTACTTC. Its protein product is CASSDRVVKNIQYF.

This rearrangement joins TRBV5-4 to TRBJ2-7; no clear D gene. V was cut by 7 bases and J by 6 bases, with 20 bases left in between. The CDR3 consists of 14 residues. Germline lookup yields CDR1 SGHNT and CDR2 YYREEE (reference sequence). CDR3 in DNA: TGTGCCAGCGCTCCGACACCGGTGGGCTCCGAGCAGTACTTC. Residues: CASAPTPVGSEQYF.

The J gene is TRBJ1-2, the V gene TRBV7-9, with D unclear. Germline assignment: CDR1 SEHNR and CDR2 FQNEAQ (reference sequence). The V gene lost 3 bases and the J gene lost 8 bases, with 10 bases spanning the gap. The CDR3 runs 12 residues. The CDR3 sequence: CASSFEGYGYTF. The CDR3 nucleotides read TGTGCCAGCAGCTTTGAAGGGTACGGCTACACCTTC.

This clone appeared a few times. The genes are TRBV21-1 and TRBJ2-4; the table assigns TRBD1, which was not confirmed against the DNA. TRBV21-1 is classified as a pseudogene. The CDR3 loop spans 14 amino acids. CDR3 sequence reads: CASSNDRVKNIQYF. The CDR3 nucleotides are TGTGCCAGCAGCAACGACAGGGTCAAAAACATTCAGTACTTC.

The chain uses TRBV5-6 and TRBJ1-1, with unresolved D. This CDR3 contains 13 residues. V lost 0 bases and J 3 bases, leaving 6 bases between the germline ends. CDR1 SGHDT and CDR2 YYEEEE come from the germline V gene. The CDR3 nucleotides are TGTGCCAGCAGCTTGGGGGCGCACACTGAAGCTTTCTTT. It yields the protein CASSLGAHTEAFF.

The V and J genes are TRBV9 and TRBJ2-1, with D possibly TRBD2 on 5 matching bases. The CDR3 covers 15 residues. V shed 0 bases and J shed 8 bases, with 15 bases lying between them. CDR1 is SGDLS, CDR2 YYNGEE, per germline. The CDR3: CASSVAPSPGDEQFF. The CDR3 DNA sequence: TGTGCCAGCAGCGTAGCCCCTTCTCCCGGGGATGAGCAGTTCTTC.

About this clone: Other nucleotide sequences from this sample produce the same CDR3. V usage is TRBV29-1 and J usage is TRBJ2-6; possible D gene TRBD2, 6 bases. This CDR3 spans 13 amino acids. V lost 6 bases, J lost 0 bases, and 6 bases lay in between. Germline CDR1 SQVTM, CDR2 ANQGSEA. In DNA form, the CDR3 reads TGCAGCGTGGAGGGCTCTGGGGCCAACGTCCTGACTTTC. This gives the protein CSVEGSGANVLTF.

This clone has just a few counts. The rearrangement joins TRBV29-1 to TRBJ2-3; unclear D gene. Per germline, CDR1 SQVTM and CDR2 ANQGSEA. V gave up 4 bases and J gave up 4 bases, with 12 bases separating them. The CDR3 sequence is 13 residues long. The CDR3 DNA reads as TGCAGCGTTGTTGGACGGTTGGCAGATACGCAGTATTTT. Translating it yields CSVVGRLADTQYF.

The chain combines TRBV28 with TRBJ2-5, with TRBD1 matching 7 bases. The trim removed 6 bases at V and 8 bases at J, leaving 6 bases unmatched. This CDR3 contains 12 residues. Per germline, CDR1 MDHEN and CDR2 SYDVKM. The CDR3 coding sequence is TGTGCCAGCAGGACGCCAGGGGGAACCCAGTACTTC. It codes for CASRTPGGTQYF.

The J gene is TRBJ2-1, the V gene TRBV10-3; TRBD2 matches 10 bases. Per the germline V gene, CDR1 is ENHRY and CDR2 is SYGVKD. The CDR3 totals 17 residues. With 4 bases clipped from V and 0 bases from J, the junction kept 6 bases outside the gene matches. CDR3 in amino acids: CAISGSSGSSSYNEQFF. CDR3 nucleotide sequence: TGTGCCATCAGTGGCTCTAGCGGGAGTAGCTCCTACAATGAGCAGTTCTTC.

This rearrangement joins TRBV6-5 to TRBJ2-3; a possible D gene is TRBD1 (6 bases). The CDR3 runs to 13 residues. Germline V CDR1 and CDR2: MNHEY, SVGAGI. The V end lost 8 bases, the J end lost 6 bases, and 15 bases lay between the germline ends. The CDR3 coding sequence is TGTGCCAGCGTGGGGACCACAGGGGATACGCAGTATTTT. This gives the protein CASVGTTGDTQYF.

This clone turned up a few times. In nucleotides, the CDR3 is TGCAGCGTTCTATCTCTCTTGAGGAACACTGAAGCTTTCTTT. Its protein is CSVLSLLRNTEAFF. This rearrangement joins TRBV29-1 to TRBJ1-1; D uncertain. CDR1 is SQVTM, CDR2 ANQGSEA, per germline. The length of the CDR3 is 14 residues. V lost 5 bases and J lost 1, with 14 bases in between.

Only a few counts were recorded for this clone. The chain uses TRBV9 and TRBJ2-6, with D unresolved. Germline loops: CDR1 SGDLS, CDR2 YYNGEE. The V end was cut by 4 bases, the J end by 8 bases, with 4 bases between. There are 11 residues in the CDR3. The CDR3 spells CASSSSNVLTF. The CDR3 DNA is TGTGCCAGCAGCTCCTCCAACGTCCTGACTTTC.

The J gene is TRBJ2-1, the V gene TRBV19; no clear D gene. Germline V gene data show CDR1 as LNHDA and CDR2 as SQIVND (reference sequence). With 6 bases removed from V and 6 bases from J, the gap between germline ends came to 12 bases. The CDR3 spans 13 residues. Here the CDR3 reads CASRSVYFNEQFF. The CDR3 DNA is TGTGCCAGTAGAAGCGTTTACTTCAATGAGCAGTTCTTC.

This clone has only a few counts. The rearrangement joins TRBV7-9 to TRBJ1-2, with D uncertain. The CDR3 extends over 14 amino acids. Germline CDR1 SEHNR, CDR2 FQNEAQ (reference sequence). V shed 4 bases and J shed 8 bases, with 17 bases lying between them. CDR3 amino acids: CASSSGPHLGGYTF. In DNA, the CDR3 is TGTGCCAGCAGCTCCGGACCCCACCTGGGAGGCTACACCTTC.

The chain employs TRBV7-2 and TRBJ2-7, with 10 bases matching TRBD2. This CDR3 has 14 residues. After removal of 1 base from V and 6 bases from J, the junction contained 3 bases not matched to a gene. Germline V gene sequence: CDR1 SGHTA, CDR2 FQGNSA. The CDR3 here is CASSLEASGSEQYF. As DNA, the CDR3 is TGTGCCAGCAGCTTAGAGGCTAGCGGGAGCGAGCAGTACTTC. Based on the CDR3 plus reference TRBV7-2 and TRBJ2-7, the full variable domain is GAGVSQSPSNKVTEKGKDVELRCDPISGHTALYWYRQSLGQGLEFLIYFQGNSAPDKSGLPSDRFSAERTGGSVSTLTIQRTQQEDSAVYLCASSLEASGSEQYFGPGTRLTVT.

This chain uses TRBV4-1 with TRBJ2-1, with TRBD2 matching 11 bases. Unmatched junction bases numbered 8, after V lost 1 base and J lost 6 bases. Germline V gene sequence: CDR1 MGHRA, CDR2 YSYEKL. CDR3 length equals 17 residues. This chain's CDR3 is CASSQVTLAGGANEQFF. The CDR3 DNA is TGCGCCAGCAGCCAAGTCACGCTAGCGGGAGGCGCCAATGAGCAGTTCTTC.

The rearrangement joins TRBV9 to TRBJ1-2; the D gene is possibly TRBD1 (5 bases). The CDR3 runs to 15 residues. V gave up 3 bases and J gave up 5 bases, with 17 bases separating them. From germline, CDR1 is SGDLS and CDR2 YYNGEE. As DNA, the CDR3 is TGTGCCAGCAGCGACGGACGCAGGGTTAGATATGGCTACACCTTC. Translated: CASSDGRRVRYGYTF.

This clone was observed a handful of times. This CDR3 is CASSLDVERTEAFF. DNA of the CDR3: TGTGCCAGCAGCTTAGACGTCGAGAGGACTGAAGCTTTCTTT. The chain links TRBV11-2 to TRBJ1-1; D gene ambiguous. Germline V gives CDR1 SGHAT, CDR2 FQNNGV. Trimming pared 0 bases from V and 5 bases from J, leaving 10 bases between. The CDR3 has 14 residues.

The chain joins TRBV5-6 to TRBJ2-5; 7 nucleotides line up with TRBD1. CDR1 is SGHDT and CDR2 is YYEEEE in the germline V gene. The CDR3 is made up of 14 amino acids. Losses at the gene ends were 0 bases for V and 3 bases for J; bases not matched to a gene: 2. In DNA form, the CDR3 reads TGTGCCAGCAGCTTGGGAGGACAGGAAGAGACCCAGTACTTC. Translating it yields CASSLGGQEETQYF.

V is TRBV30 and J is TRBJ2-2, with 11 bases identical to TRBD1. Germline CDR1 reads GTSNPN; CDR2 reads SVGIG (reference sequence). CDR3 length equals 16 residues. Trimming took 4 bases from V and 3 from J; bases not matched to a gene: 7. The CDR3 nucleotides read TGTGCCTGGAACGTCGGGACAGGGGGTTACACCGGGGAGCTGTTTTTT. Translated: CAWNVGTGGYTGELFF.

This clone occurred a few times. This rearrangement joins TRBV29-1 to TRBJ2-1; 10 nucleotides agree with TRBD2. The CDR3 loop spans 13 amino acids. The V segment lost 7 bases and the J segment 4 bases; nucleotides outside the gene matches: 4. Germline V gene sequence: CDR1 SQVTM, CDR2 ANQGSEA. CDR3 nucleotides: TGCAGCGGATGGACTAGCGGATACAATGAGCAGTTCTTC. Its translation is CSGWTSGYNEQFF.

In the case of this clone: This specimen includes other DNA sequences encoding the same CDR3. DNA for the CDR3: TGTGCCAGCAGCGTAGGGTCTGGAGATACGCAGTATTTT. This sequence encodes CASSVGSGDTQYF. The chain is built from TRBV9 and TRBJ2-3; D is ambiguous. The germline CDR1 and CDR2 sequences are SGDLS and YYNGEE. The CDR3 loop spans 13 amino acids. Between the trimmed V and J ends, which lost 0 bases and 5 bases, there was a span of 7 bases.